These 22 T cell receptor beta chains originate from one sample sequenced in a study of T cells after yellow fever vaccination. TCRdb itself ran the 5' RACE reads through MiXCR, one entry per CDR3 protein. The data show under 300,000 distinct CDR3 sequences, 5.5% to 8.5% seen once. Sample: CD4+ T cells sorted from PBMCs, taken on the day of the yellow fever booster vaccination. These receptors were taken from a young man who received the YFV17D yellow fever vaccine.

This clonotype appeared many times. The genes are TRBV10-3 and TRBJ2-5; 7 bases match TRBD1. Germline values: CDR1 ENHRY, CDR2 SYGVKD. This CDR3 region has 15 residues. J gave up 2 bases and V 6 bases, and 9 bases lay outside the gene matches. Here the CDR3 reads CAISVSPRGQETQYF. The CDR3 bases are TGTGCCATCAGCGTCTCGCCCAGGGGGCAAGAGACCCAGTACTTC.

This clonotype was seen at least ten times. The rearrangement uses TRBV10-1 and TRBJ2-3; tentatively, D is TRBD2 (6 bases). CDR1 and CDR2 from the germline V gene are WNHNN and SYGVQD (reference sequence). V shed 1 base and J shed 2 bases, with 7 bases lying between them. CDR3 length: 14 amino acids. This CDR3 reads CASSEWGDTDTQYF. In DNA form, the CDR3 reads TGCGCCAGCAGTGAGTGGGGGGACACAGATACGCAGTATTTT.

This clonotype was counted a few times. This chain joins TRBV21-1 and TRBJ2-6; the table's D gene call, TRBD1, was not cross checked with the DNA. TRBV21-1 is reported as a pseudogene. The CDR3 is made up of 14 amino acids. CDR3 protein: CASSKGAGANVLTF. In nucleotides, the CDR3 is TGTGCCAGCAGCAAGGGGGCTGGGGCCAACGTCCTGACTTTC.

This clonotype was counted many times. V usage is TRBV7-9 and J usage is TRBJ1-1; D unresolved. Deletions cut 2 bases from V and 4 bases from J, with 5 bases between. The germline V gene has CDR1 SEHNR and CDR2 FQNEAQ (reference sequence). There are 12 residues in the CDR3. CDR3 region: CASSLRGTEAFF. In DNA, the CDR3 is TGTGCCAGCAGCTTACGGGGCACTGAAGCTTTCTTT.

This clonotype was seen a few times. The V gene is TRBV7-2, the J gene TRBJ2-5, with TRBD1 matching over 10 bases. Germline loops: CDR1 SGHTA, CDR2 FQGNSA. This CDR3 is built from 15 residues. The V segment lost 1 base and the J segment 7 bases; nucleotides outside the gene matches: 6. The CDR3 loop reads CASSLVGTGDWTQYF. The CDR3 DNA follows: TGTGCCAGCAGCTTAGTAGGGACAGGGGATTGGACCCAGTACTTC.

The V gene is TRBV20-1, the J gene TRBJ2-3; 14 nucleotides line up with TRBD2. Germline CDR1 reads DFQATT; CDR2 reads SNEGSKA (reference sequence). CDR3 length equals 15 residues. J lost 6 bases, V lost 4 bases, and 6 bases had no gene match. Here the CDR3 reads CSANTGTSGSDTQYF. The CDR3, as DNA: TGCAGTGCTAATACCGGGACTAGCGGGAGCGATACGCAGTATTTT.

The rearrangement joins TRBV27 to TRBJ2-7; D call uncertain. Trimming shortened V by 0 bases and J by 1 base, and 10 bases separated the two germline ends. The CDR3 totals 15 residues. Per the germline V gene, CDR1 is MNHEY and CDR2 is SMNVEV (reference sequence). DNA of the CDR3: TGTGCCAGCAGTTTATCGGGGATAAGGTCCTACGAGCAGTACTTC. Residues: CASSLSGIRSYEQYF.

This clonotype was seen repeatedly, ten times or more. At one of its ends the junction is not consistent with the germline gene, which may arise from a read error. The chain couples TRBV7-2 to TRBJ2-1; TRBD2 might be the D (6 bases). Germline V lookup: CDR1 SGHTA, CDR2 FQGNSA. The CDR3 is 12 residues long. CDR3 region: CASSLAYNEQFF. The CDR3 DNA reads TGTGCCAGCAGCCTAGCGTACAATGAGCAGTTCTTC.

This clonotype was seen at least ten times. The chain recombines TRBV29-1 with TRBJ2-5, with TRBD2 identical over 11 bases. The ends lost 7 bases at V and 5 bases at J; junction bases unmatched: 12. The germline V gene encodes CDR1 SQVTM and CDR2 ANQGSEA. The CDR3 runs to 15 residues. This CDR3 is CSAGTSGAAGETQYF. In DNA form, the CDR3 reads TGCAGCGCAGGGACTAGCGGAGCGGCGGGGGAGACCCAGTACTTC.

This clonotype was found many times. The rearrangement uses TRBV7-8 and TRBJ2-3, with D unclear. Trimming shortened V by 2 bases and J by 6 bases, and 15 bases separated the two germline ends. This CDR3 region has 15 residues. Germline lookup yields CDR1 SGHVS and CDR2 FQNEAQ. DNA of the CDR3: TGTGCCAGCAGCTTAACCGGGCTATACGGGGATACGCAGTATTTT. It translates to CASSLTGLYGDTQYF.

This clonotype came up many times. The chain employs TRBV14 and TRBJ2-7; 10 nucleotides align to TRBD2. Germline CDR1 SGHDN, CDR2 FVKESK. This CDR3 has 17 amino acids. The V gene end was trimmed by 4 bases and the J gene end by 0 bases; junction bases not matched to a gene: 9. The chain's CDR3 is CASSPGLALASSYEQYF. The DNA of the CDR3 is TGTGCCAGCAGCCCGGGACTAGCGTTAGCTAGCTCCTACGAGCAGTACTTC.

Points on this clonotype: A read error may explain this, as a much larger clone is one base away. This chain uses TRBV15 with TRBJ1-2; D may be TRBD1 (5 bases). This CDR3 has 15 amino acids. Trimming pared 0 bases from V and 3 bases from J, leaving 11 bases between. Germline CDR1 reads LNHNV; CDR2 reads YYDKDF (reference sequence). The CDR3 spells CATSRESTGDYGYTF. The CDR3 bases are TGTGCCACCAGCAGAGAGTCTACAGGCGACTATGGCTACACCTTC.

This clonotype was detected a few times. The genes are TRBV12-3 or TRBV12-4 and TRBJ1-1, with D hard to call. V was cut by 8 bases and J by 0 bases, with 10 bases left in between. This CDR3 spans 13 amino acids. Here the CDR3 reads CASFLHVNTEAFF. Here the CDR3 DNA reads TGTGCCAGCTTTCTACACGTGAACACTGAAGCTTTCTTT.

This clonotype was recorded a few times. V is TRBV15 and J is TRBJ2-1; 8 nucleotides match TRBD2. Germline CDR1 LNHNV, CDR2 YYDKDF (reference sequence). This CDR3 spans 18 amino acids. V gave up 0 bases and J gave up 9 bases; unmatched junction bases: 16. The CDR3, as DNA: TGTGCCACCAGCAGAGAGGGGTTGGGTAGCGGGAATTATGTTGAGCAGTTCTTC. It translates to CATSREGLGSGNYVEQFF.

This clonotype came up a few times. V is TRBV11-2 and J is TRBJ1-2; 9 nucleotides match TRBD1. This CDR3 comprises 15 residues. Per germline, CDR1 SGHAT and CDR2 FQNNGV. With 5 bases clipped from V and 3 bases from J, the junction kept 7 bases outside the gene matches. This CDR3 is CASSARDRVYYGYTF. The CDR3 nucleotides read TGTGCCAGCAGCGCCAGGGACAGGGTCTACTATGGCTACACCTTC.

Here the CDR3 DNA reads TGTGCCAGCAGCCCCCCAGGACTAGCGGATTACAATGAGCAGTTCTTC. As protein: CASSPPGLADYNEQFF. This sequence joins TRBV3-1 and TRBJ2-1; 10 positions match TRBD2. The CDR3 sequence is 16 residues long. Germline-derived CDR1 and CDR2 are LGHDT and YNNKEL (reference sequence). V shed 4 bases and J 4 bases; nucleotides not matched to a gene: 7.

The chain recombines TRBV7-2 with TRBJ2-4, with unresolved D. V was cut by 4 bases and J by 9 bases, with 10 bases left in between. Germline lookup yields CDR1 SGHTA and CDR2 FQGNSA. The CDR3 covers 12 residues. This CDR3 is CASSSYGGIQYF. The CDR3 nucleotides read TGTGCCAGCAGCTCGTACGGCGGCATTCAGTACTTC.

The chain is built from TRBV6-2 or TRBV6-3 and TRBJ2-1; the D gene is possibly TRBD2 (6 bases). CDR3 length equals 12 residues. V was trimmed by 10 bases and J by 14 bases, leaving 21 bases between them. Germline V CDR1 and CDR2: MNHEY, SVGEGT. CDR3 DNA sequence: TGTGCCACCTCCCTTTTTGGGACTGAAAAGTTCTTC. It codes for CATSLFGTEKFF.

At least ten counts were recorded for this clonotype. V gene TRBV12-3 or TRBV12-4 combines with J gene TRBJ1-2, with no clear D. The ends were cut back, 2 bases at V and 4 bases at J, with 11 bases in the middle. There are 14 residues in the CDR3. As DNA, the CDR3 is TGTGCCAGCAGTTTACGGCAGGAGATCTATGGCTACACCTTC. Translation gives CASSLRQEIYGYTF.

This clonotype was detected many times. The rearrangement links TRBV7-2 to TRBJ2-7; 7 bases fit TRBD1. V lost 5 bases to trimming and J lost 1 base; unmatched junction nucleotides: 5. This CDR3 contains 14 residues. CDR1 SGHTA and CDR2 FQGNSA come from the germline V gene. This chain's CDR3 is CASSAGTVSYEQYF. Written as DNA, the CDR3 is TGTGCCAGCAGCGCCGGGACAGTTTCCTACGAGCAGTACTTC.

V and J are TRBV11-3 and TRBJ2-3; 11 nucleotides align to TRBD2. Germline lookup yields CDR1 SGHNT and CDR2 YENEEA. J lost 4 bases, V lost 5 bases, and 11 bases had no gene match. This CDR3 has 17 amino acids. The CDR3 bases are TGTGCCAGCAGCCGCCAGACTAGCGGGAAGAACCCAGATACGCAGTATTTT. Translation gives CASSRQTSGKNPDTQYF. Complete variable domain (other parts from reference TRBV11-3 and TRBJ2-3): EAGVVQSPRYKIIEKKQPVAFWCNPISGHNTLYWYLQNLGQGPELLIRYENEEAVDDSQLPKDRFSAERLKGVDSTLKIQPAELGDSAVYLCASSRQTSGKNPDTQYFGPGTRLTVL.

J is TRBJ2-2 and V is TRBV7-3, with D perhaps TRBD1 (6 bases). From germline, CDR1 is SGHTA and CDR2 FQGTGA. The V gene lost 6 bases and the J gene lost 5 bases, with 13 bases spanning the gap. The CDR3 has 14 residues. Here the CDR3 reads CASRSQGGTGELFF. CDR3 DNA: TGTGCCAGCAGGTCACAGGGTGGGACCGGGGAGCTGTTTTTT.